This T cell receptor (beta chain) was identified in a study of cytomegalovirus exposure and HLA in healthy donors. Study in general: Earlier sequencing of some 170 million T cells yielded approximately 120 million unique TCR beta sequences. HLA-typed donors contributed about 85 million unique TCRs, which were held in an early data release. Study-level findings and limits: Several of the most significant clusters appeared, in a later analysis, to be linked to common viral pathogens. Researchers left out some V segments, among them TRBV6-2 and TRBV6-3, as indistinguishable.

The PCR used 60 Vbeta and 13 Jbeta primers. This table comes from immunoSEQ multiplex PCR, and its TCRdb copy is limited to in-frame clones, with some not included. The data contain about 110,000 clones, around four fifths of them singletons. In this sample, this clone turned up once. Its antigen is as yet unknown. From germline, CDR1 is SGHTA and CDR2 FQGNSA. This CDR3 has 17 residues. Losses at the gene ends were 1 base for V and 2 bases for J; bases not matched to a gene: 9. This sequence was found in a man between 50 and 59 years old in good health and CMV-seronegative. Sequenced: PBMCs. The gene calls are TRBV7-2 and TRBJ2-3; 7 nucleotides agree with TRBD2. CDR3 residues: CASSLGGGQGYTDTQYF. DNA of the CDR3: TGTGCCAGCAGCTTAGGGGGAGGGCAGGGATACACAGATACGCAGTATTTT.